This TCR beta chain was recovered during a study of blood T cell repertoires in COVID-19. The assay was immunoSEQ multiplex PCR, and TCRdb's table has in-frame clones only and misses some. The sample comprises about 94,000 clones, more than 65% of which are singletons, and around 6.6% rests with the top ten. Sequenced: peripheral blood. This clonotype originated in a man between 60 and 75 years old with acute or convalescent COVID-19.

The CDR3 sequence: CATSDPSTGSYEQYF. The CDR3 DNA follows: TGTGCCACCAGTGATCCCTCGACAGGGTCCTACGAGCAGTACTTC. The chain employs TRBV24-1 and TRBJ2-7; 7 positions agree with TRBD1. Trimming took 3 bases from V and 1 from J; bases not matched to a gene: 5. Germline CDR1 reads KGHDR; CDR2 reads SFDVKD. CDR3 length equals 15 residues.